The following is a T cell receptor (beta chain) sequence with its context. There is no known antigen for this receptor. No clone much larger than this one lies a single base away; base qualities are absent. Receptor libraries were prepared by the immunoSEQ multiplex PCR assay. TCRdb stores this immuneACCESS table with in-frame sequences only. Part of the clones is absent; in the studies checked, under half of the shortfall reflects unresolved V genes, and no reason is known for the rest. The table for this sample lists approximately 40,000 clones; around 91% of them were counted only once. The biggest ten clones account for less than 0.9% of the sample. This entry belongs to a study of T cell changes during pregnancy in multiple sclerosis (dated by TCRdb to between 2018 and 2021). With respect to the entire study: The study examined how the T cell repertoire changed over the course of pregnancy in women with multiple sclerosis.

Sample: CD4+ T cells from peripheral blood mononuclear cells, taken before pregnancy. This TCR was recovered from a female donor with multiple sclerosis, enrolled in a pregnancy study.

The CDR3 protein sequence reads: CATSTFSRFNEKLFF. At the DNA level, the sequence is TGTGCCACCAGTACCTTCAGCAGGTTTAATGAAAAACTGTTTTTT. The chain is assembled from TRBV15 and TRBJ1-4; confidence is insufficient to name the D gene. Its CDR3 holds 15 amino acids, cysteine through phenylalanine. Just CDR3 DNA is preserved here, 45 bases in frame from base 1. A distance of 15 bases separates the germline ends of V and J, which lose 6 bases and 4 bases respectively. The germline V gene (reference sequence) provides CDR1 LNHNV and CDR2 YYDKDF.